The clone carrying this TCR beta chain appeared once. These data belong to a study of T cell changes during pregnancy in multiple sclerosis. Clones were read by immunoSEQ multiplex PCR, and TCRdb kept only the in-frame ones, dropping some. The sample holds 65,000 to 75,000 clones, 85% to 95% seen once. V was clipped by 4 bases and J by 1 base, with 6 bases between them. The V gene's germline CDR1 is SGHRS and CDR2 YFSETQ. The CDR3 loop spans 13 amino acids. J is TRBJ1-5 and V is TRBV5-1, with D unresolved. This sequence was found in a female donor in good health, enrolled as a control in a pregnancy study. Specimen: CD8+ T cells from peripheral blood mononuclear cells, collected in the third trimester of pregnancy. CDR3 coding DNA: TGCGCCAGCAGCCCTGGCAGCAATCAGCCCCAGCATTTT. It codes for CASSPGSNQPQHF.